One sample yielded the 26 T cell receptor beta chains listed below, sequenced in a study of CD8+CD57+ T cells in acquired aplastic anemia. The template used for profiling TCR beta VDJ and CDR3 was genomic DNA. Each CDR3 protein gets one entry after TCRdb re-called the reads with MiXCR. Among 200,000 to 250,000 distinct CDR3 sequences, roughly 57% were seen once, and the ten largest hold 25% to 30%. Sequenced material: sorted CD4+, CD8+, or CD8+CD57+ T cells (not recorded which) from PBMCs. Receptor source: a human donor in good health.

This clonotype was seen a single time. This chain joins TRBV5-1 and TRBJ1-1, with D unclear. Germline-derived CDR1 and CDR2 are SGHRS and YFSETQ. V was trimmed by 4 bases and J by 4 bases, leaving 5 bases between them. CDR3 length equals 11 residues. CDR3 in DNA: TGCGCCAGCAGCGACACCACTGAAGCTTTCTTT. Protein sequence: CASSDTTEAFF.

The V and J genes are TRBV25-1 and TRBJ1-5; the D is unclear. Per the germline V gene, CDR1 is MGHDK and CDR2 is SYGVNS. This CDR3 contains 14 residues. Deletions cut 4 bases from V and 11 bases from J, with 18 bases between. CDR3 nucleotide sequence: TGTGCCAGCAGTGGCCACGGACTGGCCGGGACCCAGCATTTT. Translated: CASSGHGLAGTQHF.

This chain links TRBV20-1 with TRBJ1-2; 7 positions agree with TRBD1. V was pared by 8 bases and J by 1 base, with 7 bases of the junction left unmatched. The CDR3 contains 13 residues. From germline, CDR1 is DFQATT and CDR2 SNEGSKA (reference sequence). The CDR3 nucleotides are TGCAGTCCCCGGGACAGCAGTAACTATGGCTACACCTTC. Encoded protein: CSPRDSSNYGYTF.

The chain carries TRBV19 and TRBJ1-1; D might be TRBD1 (5 bases). Per germline, CDR1 LNHDA and CDR2 SQIVND (reference sequence). V lost 3 bases, J lost 7 bases, and 6 bases lay in between. There are 11 residues in the CDR3. CDR3 loop: CASSIGGEAFF. The CDR3 region has the DNA TGTGCCAGTAGTATTGGGGGTGAAGCTTTCTTT.

The V call is TRBV9, the J call TRBJ1-6, with 7 bases identical to TRBD1. V dropped 0 bases and J dropped 6; count of bases not matched to a gene: 6. The CDR3 extends over 16 amino acids. Germline CDR1 is SGDLS and CDR2 is YYNGEE. The CDR3 sequence: CASSVEGQIPNSPLHF. CDR3 DNA sequence: TGTGCCAGCAGCGTAGAGGGACAGATACCTAATTCACCCCTCCACTTT.

This clonotype has a single count. V and J are TRBV7-8 and TRBJ2-7; D remains ambiguous. The CDR3 spans 14 residues. V dropped 4 bases and J dropped 2 bases, with 12 bases sitting between them. Germline V CDR1 and CDR2: SGHVS, FQNEAQ. DNA of the CDR3: TGTGCCAGCAGCTCAGGCGTACCCGCCTACGAGCAGTACTTC. Protein sequence: CASSSGVPAYEQYF.

V is TRBV7-2 and J is TRBJ1-3, with unresolved D. V lost 6 bases and J lost 0, with 9 bases in between. The CDR3 totals 14 residues. Germline values: CDR1 SGHTA, CDR2 FQGNSA. The CDR3 loop reads CASRPSDSGNTIYF. The CDR3 DNA is TGTGCCAGCAGGCCGTCCGACTCTGGAAACACCATATATTTT.

Turning to this clonotype: One junction end disagrees with the germline gene, perhaps due to a read error. The V call is TRBV7-3, the J call TRBJ2-3; TRBD2 matches at 16 bases. This CDR3 is built from 20 residues. The germline gives CDR1 SGHTA, CDR2 FQGTGA. The DNA for the CDR3 is TGTGCCAGCAGTTTAATTCCGGGACTAGCGGGGGGGCGGGGCACAGATACGCAGTATTTT. This codes for CASSLIPGLAGGRGTDTQYF.

This clonotype was counted many times. V is TRBV30 and J is TRBJ1-2; tentative D call: TRBD1 (5 bases). From germline, CDR1 is GTSNPN and CDR2 SVGIG (reference sequence). The CDR3 is 12 amino acids. V lost 1 base to trimming and J lost 14 bases, with 17 bases between them. The CDR3 DNA sequence: TGTGCCTGGAGTGAAGGGGCACCCCTCGAGACCTTC. Translating it yields CAWSEGAPLETF.

The V gene is TRBV7-6, the J gene TRBJ2-7, with 9 bases lining up with TRBD2. The germline V gene encodes CDR1 SGHVS and CDR2 FNYEAQ. The ends lost 0 bases at V and 6 bases at J; junction bases unmatched: 6. The CDR3 totals 15 residues. CDR3 nucleotide sequence: TGTGCCAGCAGCTTAGCGGCGGGAGGGCCGTTCGAGCAGTACTTC. This codes for CASSLAAGGPFEQYF.

In DNA, the CDR3 is TGTGCCAGCAGCTCGGAGGGTGAGGGGGTTGAGCAGTTCTTC. Amino acid sequence: CASSSEGEGVEQFF. The rearrangement links TRBV7-9 to TRBJ2-1, with D perhaps assigned TRBD1 or TRBD2 (6 bases each). The germline V gene encodes CDR1 SEHNR and CDR2 FQNEAQ (reference sequence). The CDR3 sequence is 14 residues long. Trimming removed 4 bases at V and 9 bases at J, with 16 bases between.

The V gene is TRBV20-1, the J gene TRBJ1-2; D is uncertain. V dropped 6 bases and J dropped 3 bases, with 5 bases sitting between them. The CDR3 consists of 10 residues. Per the germline V gene, CDR1 is DFQATT and CDR2 is SNEGSKA (reference sequence). The CDR3 DNA reads as TGCAGTGCCAACTACTATGGCTACACCTTC. It translates to CSANYYGYTF.

The genes are TRBV7-3 and TRBJ2-7; 11 bases map to TRBD1. Germline CDR1 SGHTA, CDR2 FQGTGA. The V and J ends lost 5 bases and 0 bases, in that order; junction bases with no gene match: 6. This CDR3 contains 16 residues. CDR3 sequence (DNA): TGTGCCAGCAGCCAAATCGGGACAGGGGGCTCCTACGAGCAGTACTTC. This gives the protein CASSQIGTGGSYEQYF.

This rearrangement joins TRBV29-1 to TRBJ2-5; D may be TRBD2 (5 bases). The CDR3 is 12 amino acids. Germline CDR1 SQVTM, CDR2 ANQGSEA. V dropped 4 bases and J dropped 5 bases, with 11 bases sitting between them. The CDR3 bases are TGCAGCGTTGTCCCTAGCAGGGAGACCCAGTACTTC. Amino acid sequence: CSVVPSRETQYF. The full variable domain, its missing parts supplied by reference TRBV29-1 and TRBJ2-5, is SAVISQKPSRDICQRGTSLTIQCQVDSQVTMMFWYRQQPGQSLTLIATANQGSEATYESGFVIDKFPISRPNLTFSTLTVSNMSPEDSSIYLCSVVPSRETQYFGPGTRLLVL.

The rearrangement links TRBV7-3 to TRBJ2-1, with D perhaps TRBD2 (6 bases). The CDR3 has 15 residues. Germline loops: CDR1 SGHTA, CDR2 FQGTGA. Trimming cost V 5 bases and J 2 bases, with 13 bases left between them. The CDR3 protein is CASSPGSGAYNEQFF. The CDR3, as DNA: TGTGCCAGCAGCCCCGGGAGCGGAGCCTACAATGAGCAGTTCTTC.

In DNA, the CDR3 is TGTGCCAGCTTACACCAGGGGAACACTGAAGCTTTCTTT. Its protein product is CASLHQGNTEAFF. This rearrangement joins TRBV25-1 to TRBJ1-1; D may be TRBD1 (5 bases). CDR1 is MGHDK and CDR2 is SYGVNS in the germline V gene. CDR3 length: 13 amino acids. The germline V and J ends were trimmed by 8 bases and 1 base, with 11 bases remaining between them.

This clonotype was counted a few times. J is TRBJ2-5 and V is TRBV7-6, with D perhaps assigned TRBD1 or TRBD2 (5 bases each). The germline V gene encodes CDR1 SGHVS and CDR2 FNYEAQ. The CDR3 has 17 residues. Trimming cost V 2 bases and J 4 bases, with 20 bases left between them. Written as DNA, the CDR3 is TGTGCCAGCAGCTTACTCCGGGATCCGGGGCGTCGAGAGACCCAGTACTTC. Protein product: CASSLLRDPGRRETQYF.

The rearrangement links TRBV10-2 to TRBJ1-1, with a tentative D call TRBD1 (6 bases). This CDR3 is built from 15 residues. Trimming took 3 bases from V and 5 from J, leaving 16 bases between them. CDR1 WSHSY and CDR2 SAAADI come from the germline V gene. CDR3 coding DNA: TGCGCCAGCAGTGACGTTAGGGGGGGAGGGACTGAAGCTTTCTTT. Translation gives CASSDVRGGGTEAFF.

The chain recombines TRBV20-1 with TRBJ1-5, with D possibly matching TRBD1 (6 bases). In germline, CDR1 is DFQATT, CDR2 SNEGSKA (reference sequence). V was clipped by 5 bases and J by 7 bases, with 15 bases between them. CDR3 size: 13 residues. The CDR3 nucleotides read TGCAGTGCTGTTGGGGGGCAGGGACAGCCCCAGCATTTT. Its protein product is CSAVGGQGQPQHF.

The chain joins TRBV20-1 to TRBJ2-7, with 8 bases fitting TRBD1. From germline, CDR1 is DFQATT and CDR2 SNEGSKA (reference sequence). With V trimmed by 3 bases and J by 3 bases, 13 bases remained unmatched. The CDR3 covers 16 residues. CDR3 region: CSASPHTGQEYYEQYF. The CDR3, as DNA: TGCAGTGCTAGTCCTCACACGGGACAGGAATACTACGAGCAGTACTTC.

The sample holds a few counts of this clonotype. This chain links TRBV4-1 with TRBJ1-1; D is unclear. In germline, CDR1 is MGHRA, CDR2 YSYEKL. This CDR3 region has 12 residues. V lost 6 bases to trimming and J lost 6 bases, with 11 bases between them. In DNA form, the CDR3 reads TGCGCCAGCAGTAGCAGTAGCGCTGAAGCTTTCTTT. Protein product: CASSSSSAEAFF.

The chain joins TRBV20-1 to TRBJ1-2; the D gene is possibly TRBD1 (6 bases). Germline V gene data show CDR1 as DFQATT and CDR2 as SNEGSKA (reference sequence). This CDR3 is 14 amino acids long. V was cut by 4 bases and J by 6 bases, with 18 bases left in between. CDR3 bases: TGCAGTGCTACAATGTCCGGGACATCTAATGGCTACACCTTC. Amino acids: CSATMSGTSNGYTF.

V is TRBV5-1 and J is TRBJ2-7, with D hard to call. The CDR3 extends over 12 amino acids. Looked up from germline, CDR1 is SGHRS and CDR2 is YFSETQ. Trimming took off 4 bases at V and 5 bases at J, with 10 bases between the two ends. CDR3 in amino acids: CASSLSTDEQYF. The CDR3 DNA follows: TGCGCCAGCAGCCTCTCTACCGACGAGCAGTACTTC.

This clonotype was seen many times. This chain's CDR3 is CASKFFYGYTF. CDR3 bases: TGCGCCAGCAAGTTCTTCTATGGCTACACCTTC. This chain uses TRBV10-1 with TRBJ1-2; D ambiguous. CDR3 length equals 11 residues. Per germline, CDR1 WNHNN and CDR2 SYGVQD (reference sequence). The V end lost 7 bases, the J end lost 4 bases, and 7 bases lay between the germline ends.

V gene TRBV7-2 combines with J gene TRBJ2-5; 9 nucleotides match TRBD2. CDR1 and CDR2 (germline): SGHTA, FQGNSA. The CDR3 extends over 16 amino acids. J gave up 5 bases and V 0 bases, and 7 bases lay outside the gene matches. The CDR3 bases are TGTGCCAGCAGCTTAGCAACTAGCGGGCGAGGGGAGACCCAGTACTTC. It yields the protein CASSLATSGRGETQYF.

The chain is built from TRBV20-1 and TRBJ2-3; weak D call: TRBD2 (6 bases). Germline values: CDR1 DFQATT, CDR2 SNEGSKA (reference sequence). The CDR3 is 15 amino acids. The V and J ends lost 0 bases and 4 bases respectively, with 14 bases between them. As DNA, the CDR3 is TGCAGTGCTAGAGATCTTGTTGGAGGGGCAGATACGCAGTATTTT. Translated: CSARDLVGGADTQYF.